The 26 T cell receptor beta chains given below trace back to one sample, sequenced in a study of T cell repertoires in cytomegalovirus infection. In TCRdb, the reads were re-called with MiXCR into one record per CDR3 protein. The data hold approximately 280,000 distinct CDR3 sequences, with 20% to 25% observed a single time. No antigen has been identified for these receptors. The input for sequencing was cultured PBMCs, taken from culture after CMV antigen stimulation. These receptors were taken from a human donor in good health (CMV status not recorded). Some clones in this sample may be carry-over from other donors' samples.

The chain has TRBV12-3 or TRBV12-4 and TRBJ1-3; D possibly corresponds to TRBD1 (5 bases). The CDR3 consists of 14 residues. Trimming took 3 bases from V and 2 from J, leaving 8 bases between them. For the CDR3, the DNA is TGTGCCAGCAGTTTCGAGGGGACTGGAAACACCATATATTTT. It is translated as CASSFEGTGNTIYF.

This clonotype was picked up a small number of times. The CDR3 here is CATSSNYEQYF. CDR3 bases: TGTGCCACCAGCAGTAACTACGAGCAGTACTTC. The chain employs TRBV15 and TRBJ2-7; unclear D gene. This CDR3 is built from 11 residues. Germline CDR1 reads LNHNV; CDR2 reads YYDKDF (reference sequence). V was pared by 3 bases and J by 3 bases, with 3 bases between.

This rearrangement joins TRBV5-4 to TRBJ1-4, with D possibly matching TRBD1 (5 bases). Deletions cut 0 bases from V and 1 base from J, with 7 bases between. The CDR3 has 15 amino acids. The germline gives CDR1 SGHNT, CDR2 YYREEE (reference sequence). The CDR3 coding sequence is TGTGCCAGCAGCTTGGACGGGGGAACTAATGAAAAACTGTTTTTT. Amino acid sequence: CASSLDGGTNEKLFF.

This clonotype has a handful of counts. For the CDR3, the DNA is TGTGCCAGCGCACTTACCGGGACAGGGAATTCACCCCTCCACTTT. Translated: CASALTGTGNSPLHF. V and J are TRBV27 and TRBJ1-6, with 9 bases matching TRBD1. V lost 8 bases to trimming and J lost 7 bases; unmatched junction nucleotides: 9. The length of the CDR3 is 15 residues. Germline V gene data show CDR1 as MNHEY and CDR2 as SMNVEV (reference sequence).

This clonotype was seen a few times. The chain has TRBV24-1 and TRBJ1-5; D is undetermined. The CDR3 sequence is 12 residues long. V was shortened by 4 bases and J by 4 bases, with 4 bases between the two germline ends. CDR1 and CDR2 (germline): KGHDR, SFDVKD. Here the CDR3 DNA reads TGTGCCACCAGTGACCGAAATCAGCCCCAGCATTTT. Protein product: CATSDRNQPQHF.

The chain joins TRBV3-1 to TRBJ2-7; D call uncertain. The CDR3 length is 15 residues. The V end was cut by 1 base, the J end by 1 base, with 11 bases between. CDR1 is LGHDT, CDR2 YNNKEL, per germline (reference sequence). The CDR3 protein is CASSQGQVGSYEQYF. The DNA of the CDR3 is TGTGCCAGCAGCCAAGGTCAGGTGGGGTCCTACGAGCAGTACTTC.

This chain joins TRBV4-3 and TRBJ2-7; D may be TRBD1 (6 bases). Germline V lookup: CDR1 LGHNA, CDR2 YSLEER. The germline V and J ends were trimmed by 0 bases and 2 bases, with 14 bases remaining between them. The CDR3 extends over 16 amino acids. Written as DNA, the CDR3 is TGCGCCAGCAGCCAAGACAGAGGGACATGGACCTACGAGCAGTACTTC. This gives the protein CASSQDRGTWTYEQYF.

This clonotype showed up just a few times. The CDR3 region is CASSEDMNTEAFF. As DNA, the CDR3 is TGTGCCAGCAGTGAGGACATGAACACTGAAGCTTTCTTT. The rearrangement uses TRBV2 and TRBJ1-1; a possible D gene is TRBD1 (5 bases). Germline lookup yields CDR1 SNHLY and CDR2 FYNNEI. V lost 3 bases and J lost 0, with 5 bases in between. This CDR3 is 13 amino acids long.

The rearrangement uses TRBV6-5 and TRBJ2-1; 9 bases are a match to TRBD1. Germline-derived CDR1 and CDR2 are MNHEY and SVGAGI. This CDR3 contains 14 residues. Trimming at V came to 6 bases and at J to 2 bases, leaving 2 bases not matched to a gene. The CDR3 sequence: CASSRDRAYNEQFF. CDR3 DNA sequence: TGTGCCAGCAGCCGGGACAGGGCCTACAATGAGCAGTTCTTC.

This clonotype was picked up a small number of times. The chain is built from TRBV5-6 and TRBJ2-2, with 9 positions matching TRBD2. CDR3 length equals 16 residues. Trimming removed 3 bases from V and 2 bases from J; junction bases left unmatched: 5. Germline V lookup: CDR1 SGHDT, CDR2 YYEEEE. CDR3 loop: CASSWGTSRNTGELFF. For the CDR3, the DNA is TGTGCCAGCAGCTGGGGGACTAGCCGCAACACCGGGGAGCTGTTTTTT. The whole variable domain, remainder taken from reference TRBV5-6 and TRBJ2-2, is DAGVTQSPTHLIKTRGQQVTLRCSPKSGHDTVSWYQQALGQGPQFIFQYYEEEERQRGNFPDRFSGHQFPNYSSELNVNALLLGDSALYLCASSWGTSRNTGELFFGEGSRLTVL.

This clonotype was counted between two and nine times. V gene TRBV6-2 or TRBV6-3 combines with J gene TRBJ2-6, with TRBD2 matching over 14 bases. There are 22 residues in the CDR3. CDR1 and CDR2 from the germline V gene are MNHEY and SVGEGT. With V trimmed by 2 bases and J by 6 bases, 18 bases remained unmatched. CDR3 DNA sequence: TGTGCCAGCAGTTACGCCAAGCGCGGACTAGCGGGGGGACTATCGATGGCCAACGTCCTGACTTTC. It encodes CASSYAKRGLAGGLSMANVLTF.

This clonotype was counted ten times or more. This chain joins TRBV9 and TRBJ1-1, with D possibly matching TRBD1 (6 bases). Looked up from germline, CDR1 is SGDLS and CDR2 is YYNGEE. V was pared by 4 bases and J by 9 bases, with 16 bases between. The CDR3 length is 13 residues. The CDR3 spells CASSLDGGQKAFF. Written as DNA, the CDR3 is TGTGCCAGCAGCTTAGACGGGGGCCAGAAAGCTTTCTTT.

This clonotype was detected many times. The chain recombines TRBV7-2 with TRBJ2-3; TRBD2 aligns across 9 bases. J was trimmed by 7 bases and V by 1 base; bases with no gene match: 3. Per germline, CDR1 SGHTA and CDR2 FQGNSA. The CDR3 covers 14 residues. The DNA of the CDR3 is TGTGCCAGCAGCTTAGTTCCTAGCGGGAATACGCAGTATTTT. This gives the protein CASSLVPSGNTQYF.

The CDR3 loop is CASRAWGNTGELFF. For the CDR3, the DNA is TGTGCCAGCAGGGCGTGGGGAAACACCGGGGAGCTGTTTTTT. The chain links TRBV25-1 to TRBJ2-2; D ambiguous. Per the germline V gene, CDR1 is MGHDK and CDR2 is SYGVNS. The CDR3 loop spans 14 amino acids. Between the trimmed V and J ends, which lost 6 bases and 2 bases, there was a span of 10 bases.

The V and J genes are TRBV28 and TRBJ1-2; TRBD1 might be the D (5 bases). V lost 3 bases to trimming and J lost 4 bases, with 9 bases between them. The CDR3 is 13 residues long. Germline CDR1 is MDHEN and CDR2 is SYDVKM. CDR3 residues: CASSFQGRYGYTF. The CDR3 DNA is TGTGCCAGCAGTTTTCAGGGCCGCTATGGCTACACCTTC.

This clonotype was recorded many times. The chain is built from TRBV7-2 and TRBJ2-1; D may be TRBD1 or TRBD2 (5 bases each). CDR3 length: 14 amino acids. Between the trimmed V and J ends, which lost 3 bases and 3 bases, there was a span of 9 bases. Germline values: CDR1 SGHTA, CDR2 FQGNSA. CDR3 sequence (DNA): TGTGCCAGCAGCTTGGGGGAGATCTACAATGAGCAGTTCTTC. Amino acids: CASSLGEIYNEQFF.

In its sample, this clonotype was seen a few times. The chain has TRBV7-3 and TRBJ2-1; TRBD2 aligns across 13 bases. Germline CDR1 is SGHTA and CDR2 is FQGTGA. The CDR3 extends over 16 amino acids. V shed 5 bases, J shed 8 bases, and the junction held 9 bases outside the gene matches. The CDR3 loop is CASSPGGTSGTDEQFF. The CDR3 nucleotides read TGTGCCAGCAGCCCTGGAGGGACTAGCGGGACAGATGAGCAGTTCTTC.

This clonotype was observed at least ten times. Written as DNA, the CDR3 is TGTGCCAGCAGCTTAGGATCTGGTGAGACCCAGTACTTC. Its protein is CASSLGSGETQYF. The V call is TRBV7-2, the J call TRBJ2-5; no definite D call. Trimming left V 1 base short and J 5 bases short, with 8 bases between. This CDR3 has 13 residues. Germline values: CDR1 SGHTA, CDR2 FQGNSA.

The gene calls are TRBV29-1 and TRBJ2-1; 8 bases agree with TRBD2. Losses at the gene ends were 1 base for V and 6 bases for J; bases not matched to a gene: 2. Per the germline V gene, CDR1 is SQVTM and CDR2 is ANQGSEA. CDR3 size: 13 residues. CDR3 amino acids: CSVEAGGPNEQFF. The CDR3 bases are TGCAGCGTTGAAGCGGGAGGGCCCAATGAGCAGTTCTTC.

The rearrangement uses TRBV7-8 and TRBJ2-1; D is ambiguous. V was trimmed by 3 bases and J by 8 bases, leaving 14 bases between them. The CDR3 sequence is 14 residues long. The germline V gene encodes CDR1 SGHVS and CDR2 FQNEAQ. This CDR3 is CASSLAGAAYEQFF. The CDR3 coding sequence is TGTGCCAGCAGCTTGGCCGGTGCAGCGTATGAGCAGTTCTTC.

This clonotype was recorded many times. The chain links TRBV7-2 to TRBJ2-3; D remains unclear. The CDR3 has 13 residues. The ends were cut back, 1 base at V and 12 bases at J, with 14 bases in the middle. From germline, CDR1 is SGHTA and CDR2 FQGNSA. The CDR3 sequence: CASSLVRTSAQYF. The CDR3 DNA reads as TGTGCCAGCAGCTTAGTAAGGACCTCCGCCCAGTATTTT.

This clonotype was found a few times. The gene calls are TRBV7-6 and TRBJ2-3, with TRBD2 identical over 13 bases. V was clipped by 4 bases and J by 5 bases; unmatched bases: 3. CDR1 is SGHVS and CDR2 is FNYEAQ in the germline V gene. The CDR3 is 15 residues long. CDR3 sequence (DNA): TGTGCCAGCAGCTGGACTAGCGGGAGAATAGATACGCAGTATTTT. It translates to CASSWTSGRIDTQYF.

Here the CDR3 DNA reads TGTGCCATCAGTGAGAAAGGGGGGTCATACTACGAGCAGTACTTC. Translation: CAISEKGGSYYEQYF. This chain links TRBV10-3 with TRBJ2-7; D may correspond to TRBD1 or TRBD2 (6 bases each). The CDR3 sequence is 15 residues long. CDR1 ENHRY and CDR2 SYGVKD come from the germline V gene. The germline V and J ends were trimmed by 2 bases and 3 bases, with 14 bases remaining between them.

The chain carries TRBV7-4 and TRBJ2-7; the D gene is possibly TRBD1 (6 bases). The ends were cut back, 6 bases at V and 2 bases at J, with 14 bases in the middle. Germline V gene lookup returns CDR1 SGHVT and CDR2 SQSDAQ. CDR3 size: 14 residues. CDR3 DNA sequence: TGTGCCAGCAGAGATGACAGACAGGCCTACGAGCAGTACTTC. Protein sequence: CASRDDRQAYEQYF.

The chain carries TRBV5-1 and TRBJ2-5; D is uncertain. V shed 1 base and J shed 5 bases, with 18 bases lying between them. Germline CDR1 and CDR2: SGHRS and YFSETQ. The CDR3 has 16 amino acids. The CDR3, as DNA: TGCGCCAGCAGCTTGAGGCCGGCTCTGGATGGTGAGACCCAGTACTTC. Encoded protein: CASSLRPALDGETQYF.

This CDR3 reads CSAKAPGLDTQYF. CDR3 in DNA: TGCAGTGCCAAAGCACCCGGCTTAGATACGCAGTATTTT. The gene calls are TRBV20-1 and TRBJ2-3, with unresolved D. This CDR3 spans 13 amino acids. Per germline, CDR1 DFQATT and CDR2 SNEGSKA (reference sequence). Trimming left V 6 bases short and J 5 bases short, with 15 bases between.